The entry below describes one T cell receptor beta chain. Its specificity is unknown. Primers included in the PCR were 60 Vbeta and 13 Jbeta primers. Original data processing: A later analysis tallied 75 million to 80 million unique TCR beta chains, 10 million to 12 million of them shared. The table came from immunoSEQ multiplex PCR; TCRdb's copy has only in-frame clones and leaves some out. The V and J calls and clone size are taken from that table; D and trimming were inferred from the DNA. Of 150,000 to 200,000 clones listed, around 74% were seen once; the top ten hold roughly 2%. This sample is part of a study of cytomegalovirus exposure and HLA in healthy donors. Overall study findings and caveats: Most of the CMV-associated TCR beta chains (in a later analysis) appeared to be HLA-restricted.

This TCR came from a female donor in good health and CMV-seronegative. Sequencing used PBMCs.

CDR3 nucleotides: TGCGCCAGCAGCCTCGGGCAGGGGGTCGCCATTCAGTACTTC. Its translation is CASSLGQGVAIQYF. The J gene is TRBJ2-4, the V gene TRBV5-1; 7 nucleotides agree with TRBD1. CDR1 is SGHRS and CDR2 is YFSETQ in the germline V gene. The CDR3 totals 14 residues. The trim removed 4 bases at V and 9 bases at J, leaving 10 bases unmatched.